This T cell receptor beta chain was documented in a study of blood T cell repertoires in COVID-19. This clone was found a few times. Germline trimming cut 0 bases from V and 3 bases from J; bases unmatched to any gene: 12. This CDR3 spans 19 amino acids. The V gene's germline CDR1 is LGHNA and CDR2 YSLEER. In the original analysis: Scientists estimated how many nucleated cells there were by amplifying reference gene primers. Profiled with immunoSEQ multiplex PCR; TCRdb holds only in-frame clones, not every one. V, J and clone size are those of that table, while D and trimming were read from the DNA. The sample comprises 150,000 to 200,000 clones, over 75% of which are singletons, and approximately 3% rests with the top ten.

Sequencing was carried out using peripheral blood. The gene calls are TRBV4-3 and TRBJ2-7; TRBD2 aligns across 12 bases. The source of this sequence is a man aged 65 to 79 with acute or convalescent COVID-19. CDR3 sequence: CASSQDLIPTSGSIYEQYF. The CDR3 bases are TGCGCCAGCAGCCAAGATCTAATCCCGACTAGCGGGAGTATCTACGAGCAGTACTTC.